The rows below give T cell receptor beta chains drawn from one sample of a study of T cell responses to AZD1222 COVID-19 vaccine. TCRdb keeps only in-frame clones here, not all; method: immunoSEQ multiplex PCR. The data show 95,000 to 110,000 clones, roughly nine tenths seen once. The sample was peripheral blood, taken 28 days after the second AZD1222 dose. All receptors derive from an adult who received the AZD1222 COVID-19 vaccine. Both conserved end residues are part of each CDR3. The order of the fields is D gene, J gene, clone size, V gene, CDR3 protein, CDR3 DNA. The D gene is left open where the match is weak. A row's size may be missing; if present it is once, few, many or a size class.

>NA|TRBJ2-1|NA|TRBV19
CASSRPSGAEQFF
TGTGCCAGTAGTAGGCCGTCGGGGGCGGAGCAGTTCTTC
>TRBD1|TRBJ1-2|NA|TRBV5-4
CASSSTGGGYTF
TGTGCCAGCAGCTCGACAGGGGGTGGCTACACCTTC
>NA|TRBJ2-3|NA|TRBV9
CASSVFGTDTQYF
TGTGCCAGCAGCGTATTCGGCACAGATACGCAGTATTTT
>NA|TRBJ2-1|NA|TRBV6-6
CASSYSGSSQQFF
TGTGCCAGCAGTTACTCCGGCAGTTCTCAGCAGTTCTTC
>TRBD2|TRBJ2-5|NA|TRBV7-6
CASSRTSGGFQETQYF
TGTGCCAGCAGCCGGACTAGCGGGGGTTTCCAAGAGACCCAGTACTTC
>NA|TRBJ1-5|NA|TRBV30
CAWSTYSNQPQHF
TGTGCCTGGAGTACCTATAGCAATCAGCCCCAGCATTTT
>TRBD1|TRBJ1-5|NA|TRBV28
CASRGQGGQPQHF
TGTGCCAGCAGGGGACAGGGTGGTCAGCCCCAGCATTTT
>TRBD1|TRBJ2-3|NA|TRBV24-1
CATSDPIQGALADTQYF
TGTGCCACCAGTGACCCGATACAGGGGGCGTTGGCAGATACGCAGTATTTT
>NA|TRBJ1-6|NA|TRBV9
CASSDEGSALSPLHF
TGTGCCAGCAGCGACGAAGGGTCAGCCCTTTCACCCCTCCACTTT
>NA|TRBJ2-1|NA|TRBV30
CAWSGPRKHPSNEQFF
TGTGCCTGGAGTGGCCCTAGGAAGCACCCTTCCAATGAGCAGTTCTTC
>NA|TRBJ2-7|NA|TRBV6-5
CASSPIRGSGNEQYF
TGTGCCAGCAGTCCGATTAGGGGATCAGGTAACGAGCAGTACTTC
>NA|TRBJ2-3|NA|TRBV24-1
CATSDSIDSLSTDTQYF
TGTGCCACCAGTGATTCCATTGACAGCCTGAGCACAGATACGCAGTATTTT
>TRBD2|TRBJ2-7|NA|TRBV3-1/TRBV3-2
CASSQVLAGDSYEQYF
TGTGCCAGCAGCCAAGTACTAGCGGGGGACTCCTACGAGCAGTACTTC
>NA|TRBJ2-3|NA|TRBV7-9
CASSLALRGADTQYF
TGTGCCAGCAGCTTAGCCCTCCGTGGCGCAGATACGCAGTATTTT
>NA|TRBJ2-3|NA|TRBV7-2
CASSLGYLSTDTQYF
TGTGCCAGCAGCTTGGGCTACCTGAGCACAGATACGCAGTATTTT
>NA|TRBJ2-7|NA|TRBV19
CASSIGQGGTYEQYF
TGTGCCAGTAGTATTGGGCAAGGGGGTACCTACGAGCAGTACTTC
>NA|TRBJ2-1|NA|TRBV6-5
CASSYGAVSYNEQFF
TGTGCCAGCAGTTACGGGGCTGTCTCGTACAATGAGCAGTTCTTC
>TRBD2|TRBJ2-3|NA|TRBV3-1/TRBV3-2
CASSQDPLFGGFTDTQYF
TGTGCCAGCAGCCAAGATCCCCTTTTCGGGGGGTTCACAGATACGCAGTATTTT
>TRBD1|TRBJ1-2|NA|TRBV5-4
CASSLGGTAPARTYGYTF
TGTGCCAGCAGCTTGGGAGGGACAGCTCCCGCGAGGACCTATGGCTACACCTTC
>NA|TRBJ1-5|NA|TRBV10-1
CASSDGGLSNQPQHF
TGCGCCAGCAGTGACGGGGGCTTGAGCAATCAGCCCCAGCATTTT
>NA|TRBJ1-4|NA|TRBV5-8
CASSPVHGRGNEKLFF
TGTGCCAGCAGCCCGGTACACGGGCGTGGTAATGAAAAACTGTTTTTT
>TRBD1|TRBJ2-3|once|TRBV19
CASSAVGTASTDTQYF
TGTGCCAGTAGTGCCGTCGGGACAGCTAGCACAGATACGCAGTATTTT
>NA|TRBJ2-7|NA|TRBV5-1
CASSRDSYEQYF
TGCGCCAGCAGCCGGGACTCCTACGAGCAGTACTTC
>NA|TRBJ2-3|NA|TRBV4-2
CASSQGGELYTDTQYF
TGTGCCAGCAGCCAAGGAGGGGAGCTTTACACAGATACGCAGTATTTT
>NA|TRBJ2-5|NA|TRBV18
CASSPPALQETQYF
TGTGCCAGCTCACCACCCGCACTGCAAGAGACCCAGTACTTC
>NA|TRBJ1-2|NA|TRBV5-1
CASSLDSSRVDYTF
TGCGCCAGCAGCTTGGATAGCTCCAGGGTGGACTACACCTTC
>NA|TRBJ1-1|NA|TRBV4-3
CASSQDWSGGTEAFF
TGCGCCAGCAGCCAAGATTGGTCGGGAGGCACTGAAGCTTTCTTT
>TRBD2|TRBJ2-3|NA|TRBV2
CASSQRGAPGTQYF
TGTGCCAGCAGCCAGCGGGGGGCCCCCGGTACGCAGTATTTT
>NA|TRBJ1-1|NA|TRBV7-9
CASNILTPDTEAFF
TGTGCCAGCAACATTTTGACCCCGGACACTGAAGCTTTCTTT
>NA|TRBJ1-6|NA|TRBV30
CAWSPRADSPLHF
TGTGCCTGGAGCCCAAGGGCCGATTCACCCCTCCACTTT
>NA|TRBJ2-7|NA|TRBV3-1/TRBV3-2
CASSPGSRSYEQYF
TGTGCCAGCAGCCCGGGAAGCAGGTCCTACGAGCAGTACTTC
>NA|TRBJ1-1|once|TRBV6-5
CASSRGYTEAFF
TGTGCCAGCAGCCGGGGGTACACTGAAGCTTTCTTT
>TRBD1|TRBJ1-2|NA|TRBV27
CASSSSRQGPNYGYTF
TGTGCCAGCAGTTCGAGTAGACAGGGGCCCAACTATGGCTACACCTTC
>NA|TRBJ2-1|once|TRBV7-9
CASSSDRSEQFF
TGTGCCAGCAGCTCAGACAGGTCTGAGCAGTTCTTC
>NA|TRBJ1-5|NA|TRBV30
CAWSPGTPGLSNQPQHF
TGTGCCTGGAGTCCCGGGACACCAGGGCTAAGCAATCAGCCCCAGCATTTT
>NA|TRBJ1-5|once|TRBV28
CASTHVLPGEYSNQPQHF
TGTGCCAGCACCCATGTTCTTCCTGGGGAATATAGCAATCAGCCCCAGCATTTT
>NA|TRBJ1-1|NA|TRBV2
CASSEARGPLGTEAFF
TGTGCCAGCAGTGAAGCCAGGGGTCCCTTGGGGACTGAAGCTTTCTTT
>TRBD2|TRBJ2-3|NA|TRBV10-1
CASSGAGPRGEYADTQYF
TGCGCCAGCAGTGGGGCAGGCCCCCGGGGGGAATACGCAGATACGCAGTATTTT
>TRBD2|TRBJ2-3|NA|TRBV4-3
CASSQVQRGTDTQYF
TGCGCCAGCAGCCAAGTCCAGCGGGGGACAGATACGCAGTATTTT
>NA|TRBJ1-1|NA|TRBV28
CASSPGTENTEAFF
TGTGCCAGCAGCCCCGGGACGGAGAACACTGAAGCTTTCTTT
>TRBD1|TRBJ2-7|NA|TRBV28
CASSSYPLGQGGYEQYF
TGTGCCAGCAGTTCCTACCCCCTAGGACAGGGGGGGTACGAGCAGTACTTC
>TRBD1|TRBJ1-5|NA|TRBV28
CASSTGAEQPQHF
TGTGCCAGCAGTACAGGGGCGGAACAGCCCCAGCATTTT
>NA|TRBJ1-1|NA|TRBV6-5
CASSQGTEAFF
TGTGCCAGCAGTCAGGGGACTGAAGCTTTCTTT